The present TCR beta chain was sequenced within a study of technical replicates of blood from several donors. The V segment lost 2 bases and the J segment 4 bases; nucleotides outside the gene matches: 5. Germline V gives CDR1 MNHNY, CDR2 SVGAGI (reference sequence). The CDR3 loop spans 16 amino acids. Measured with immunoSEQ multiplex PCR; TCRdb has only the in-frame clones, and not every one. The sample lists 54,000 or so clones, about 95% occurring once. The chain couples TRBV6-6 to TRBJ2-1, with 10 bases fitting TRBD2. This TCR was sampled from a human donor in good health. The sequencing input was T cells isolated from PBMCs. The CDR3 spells CASSYGLADIYNEQFF. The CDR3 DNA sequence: TGTGCCAGCAGTTACGGACTAGCGGACATATACAATGAGCAGTTCTTC.